These 21 T cell receptor beta chains originate from one sample sequenced in a study of tumor and adjacent non-tumor tissue in lung cancer. Three rounds of nested PCR, following a modified ARM-PCR protocol, produced the TCRbeta library. TCRdb reanalysed the multiplex PCR reads using MiXCR and keeps one entry per CDR3 protein. The sample holds about 120,000 distinct CDR3 sequences, 60% to 70% seen once. RNA was extracted from bulk tissue without any cell sorting. Sequenced input: lung tumor tissue. The receptor set was obtained from a man in his thirties or forties with non-small cell lung cancer.

The V call is TRBV7-9, the J call TRBJ1-1; 10 bases fit TRBD1. Germline CDR1 and CDR2: SEHNR and FQNEAQ (reference sequence). The junction had 5 bases not matched to a gene; V was cut back by 5 bases and J by 5 bases. The CDR3 is made up of 14 amino acids. CDR3 region: CASSGQGDGTEAFF. As DNA, the CDR3 is TGTGCCAGCAGCGGACAGGGGGATGGGACTGAAGCTTTCTTT.

To note about this clonotype: A read error may produce the germline difference seen at one junction end. The chain has TRBV12-3 or TRBV12-4 and TRBJ2-7, with a weak D call TRBD1 (5 bases). The CDR3 is 14 residues long. This chain's CDR3 is CASSLQVASYEHYF. The CDR3 DNA sequence: TGTGCCAGTAGTTTACAGGTGGCCTCCTACGAGCACTACTTC.

This clonotype was seen repeatedly, ten times or more. The rearrangement uses TRBV6-5 and TRBJ2-3, with D maybe TRBD1 (6 bases). Trimming left V 6 bases short and J 1 base short, with 8 bases between. Germline CDR1 and CDR2: MNHEY and SVGAGI. The CDR3 spans 13 residues. In DNA, the CDR3 is TGTGCCAGCAGACGGACAGGCACAGATACGCAGTATTTT. It specifies CASRRTGTDTQYF.

Comment on this clonotype: This clone may be a read error of a much larger clone one base away. The J gene is TRBJ1-5, the V gene TRBV6-6; D is uncertain. The V gene's germline CDR1 is MNHNY and CDR2 SVGAGI (reference sequence). The CDR3 totals 13 residues. Trimming stripped 10 bases from V and 5 bases from J, with 15 bases between. This CDR3 is CATRVGPYQPQHF. In DNA form, the CDR3 reads TGTGCCACCCGGGTGGGCCCGTATCAGCCCCAGCATTTT.

As for this clonotype: A much larger clone lies a single base off, so this may be a read error. The chain links TRBV4-1 to TRBJ2-1; 11 nucleotides line up with TRBD2. Germline loops: CDR1 MGHRA, CDR2 YSYEKL. The CDR3 spans 17 residues. The CDR3 protein is CASGQDYLAGGGNEQFF. The CDR3, as DNA: TGCGCCAGCGGCCAAGACTACCTAGCGGGGGGCGGCAATGAGCAGTTCTTC.

As to this clonotype: A junction boundary mismatches the germline segment, possibly from a read error. J is TRBJ1-2 and V is TRBV29-1; D gene ambiguous. CDR1 is SQVTM and CDR2 is ANQGSEA in the germline V gene. CDR3 length equals 13 residues. In DNA, the CDR3 is TGCAGCACCCGAGAAGATGTAATCTCGGGCTACGCCTTC. The encoded protein is CSTREDVISGYAF.

Details on this clonotype: Since a much larger clone is just one base distant, this may be a read error. The DNA of the CDR3 is TGCAGTGATACTGGGACCGCAATTTATAATTCACCCCTCCACTTT. As protein: CSDTGTAIYNSPLHF. The V and J genes are TRBV20-1 and TRBJ1-6; TRBD1 might be the D (5 bases). CDR1 is DFQATT and CDR2 is SNEGSKA in the germline V gene (reference sequence). Trimming took 7 bases from V and 4 from J, leaving 17 bases between them. The CDR3 length is 15 residues.

The chain carries TRBV4-2 and TRBJ2-6; no reliable D call. Germline loops: CDR1 LGHNA, CDR2 YNFKEQ. Between the trimmed V and J ends, which lost 1 base and 3 bases, there was a span of 10 bases. The CDR3 has 16 amino acids. The CDR3 DNA reads TGTGCCAGCAGCCAAGGTGTGGTCCGTGGGGCCAACGTCCTGACTTTC. Its translation is CASSQGVVRGANVLTF.

This sequence joins TRBV6-5 and TRBJ2-7; TRBD1 might be the D (6 bases). CDR3 length: 14 amino acids. Germline-derived CDR1 and CDR2 are MNHEY and SVGAGI. With 9 bases removed from V and 6 bases from J, the gap between germline ends came to 21 bases. CDR3 coding DNA: TGTGCCAGTAGGTTTACAGGGTGCCCTTTCGAGCAGTACTTC. It translates to CASRFTGCPFEQYF.

The CDR3 loop reads CASSLRFGTAGNEQFF. The CDR3 DNA is TGTGCCAGCAGCTTGAGATTCGGGACGGCAGGCAATGAGCAGTTCTTC. The rearrangement uses TRBV5-4 and TRBJ2-1, with D perhaps matching TRBD1 or TRBD2 (5 bases each). CDR1 is SGHNT, CDR2 YYREEE, per germline (reference sequence). CDR3 size: 16 residues. The germline V and J ends were trimmed by 1 base and 6 bases, with 17 bases remaining between them. Looking up the rest from reference TRBV5-4 and TRBJ2-1 gives the full variable domain: ETGVTQSPTHLIKTRGQQVTLRCSSQSGHNTVSWYQQALGQGPQFIFQYYREEENGRGNFPPRFSGLQFPNYSSELNVNALELDDSALYLCASSLRFGTAGNEQFFGPGTRLTVL.

In its sample, this clonotype was seen once. This sequence may be a read error, since a much larger clone differs from it by one base. This chain connects TRBV20-1 to TRBJ2-3; unclear D gene. This CDR3 is built from 12 residues. Looked up from germline, CDR1 is DFQATT and CDR2 is SNEGSKA (reference sequence). Trimming shortened V by 2 bases and J by 0 bases, and 3 bases separated the two germline ends. DNA for the CDR3: TGCAGTGCTAGACCTAGCACAGATACGCAGTATTTT. Translated: CSARPSTDTQYF.

The sample holds a few counts of this clonotype. Since a much larger clone is just one base distant, this may be a read error. The chain employs TRBV5-6 and TRBJ1-6; D remains unclear. The CDR3 runs 13 residues. CDR1 and CDR2 from the germline V gene are SGHDT and YYEEEE. CDR3 DNA sequence: TGTGCCAGCAGCTTGAGCGGGAACTCACCCCCCCACTTT. Protein sequence: CASSLSGNSPPHF.

On this clonotype itself: A much larger clone differs from this one at a single base, so this may be a read error. The V and J genes are TRBV6-2 or TRBV6-3 and TRBJ2-1; 8 bases match TRBD1. CDR3 length equals 13 residues. Germline V lookup: CDR1 MNHEY, CDR2 SVGEGT. CDR3 DNA: TGTGCCAGCAACCTAGGACAGGGCAATGAGCAGATCTTC. Protein product: CASNLGQGNEQIF.

This clonotype was counted ten times or more. DNA for the CDR3: TGTGCCAGCAGTTTAGGGACTAGCGAGTACAATGAGCAGTTCTTC. This codes for CASSLGTSEYNEQFF. This chain joins TRBV12-3 or TRBV12-4 and TRBJ2-1, with 9 bases that match TRBD2. The V gene end was trimmed by 1 base and the J gene end by 4 bases; junction bases not matched to a gene: 2. This CDR3 spans 15 amino acids.

Of note for this clonotype: The junction departs from the called germline gene at one end, perhaps through a read error. The chain carries TRBV12-3 or TRBV12-4 and TRBJ1-3; D unclear. The CDR3 covers 13 residues. CDR3 in amino acids: CATSLVAGNTINF. In DNA, the CDR3 is TGTGCCACCAGTTTAGTGGCTGGAAACACCATAAATTTT.

This clonotype was seen just once. A much more abundant neighbour one base away suggests this may be a read error. V usage is TRBV12-3 or TRBV12-4 and J usage is TRBJ1-2; D is perhaps TRBD1 (5 bases). The CDR3 sequence is 12 residues long. CDR3 sequence: CTSKTATYGYTF. CDR3 in DNA: TGTACCAGCAAGACAGCAACCTATGGCTACACCTTC.

This clonotype was seen a few times. Likely a read error: the CDR3 ends without its conserved phenylalanine or tryptophan. The rearrangement uses TRBV5-6 and TRBJ1-1; 7 positions agree with TRBD1. Germline assignment: CDR1 SGHDT and CDR2 YYEEEE. The CDR3 extends over 12 amino acids. J gave up 9 bases and V 0 bases, and 2 bases lay outside the gene matches. The DNA of the CDR3 is TGTGCCAGCAGCTTGGAGGGGGCCCAAGCTTTCTAT. It specifies CASSLEGAQAFY.

A note on this clonotype: Possible read error: a much larger clone is one base away. The chain is built from TRBV4-3 and TRBJ1-4, with D possibly TRBD1 on 5 matching bases. The germline gives CDR1 LGHNA, CDR2 YSLEER. V was shortened by 4 bases and J by 6 bases, with 15 bases between the two germline ends. This CDR3 is built from 15 residues. CDR3 sequence: CASSLDSGFDEKLFF. CDR3 sequence (DNA): TGCGCCAGCAGCCTAGATTCAGGGTTTGATGAAAAACTGTTTTTT.

About this clonotype itself: A much larger clone differs from this one at a single base, so this may be a read error. V is TRBV12-3 or TRBV12-4 and J is TRBJ2-1; no firm D call. The CDR3 spans 13 residues. CDR3 in DNA: TGTGCCGGCAGTTTGCTCTCTCGGGATGAGCAGTTCTTC. Protein sequence: CAGSLLSRDEQFF.

This chain links TRBV12-3 or TRBV12-4 with TRBJ2-2; weak D call: TRBD1 (5 bases). CDR3 length: 15 amino acids. V was trimmed by 3 bases and J by 0 bases, leaving 8 bases between them. CDR3 nucleotides: TGTGCCAGCAGTTTGCAGGGCCCGAACACCGGGGAGCTGTTTTTT. This sequence encodes CASSLQGPNTGELFF.

In the case of this clonotype: A read error may produce the germline difference seen at one junction end. The chain combines TRBV11-2 with TRBJ2-3; D may be TRBD2 (6 bases). CDR3 length: 17 residues. CDR1 SGHAT and CDR2 FQNNGV come from the germline V gene. The DNA of the CDR3 is TGTGCCAGCAGCTTAGGTGCTCTAGCGAGGGGACCGGATACGCATTATTTT. Amino acids: CASSLGALARGPDTHYF.